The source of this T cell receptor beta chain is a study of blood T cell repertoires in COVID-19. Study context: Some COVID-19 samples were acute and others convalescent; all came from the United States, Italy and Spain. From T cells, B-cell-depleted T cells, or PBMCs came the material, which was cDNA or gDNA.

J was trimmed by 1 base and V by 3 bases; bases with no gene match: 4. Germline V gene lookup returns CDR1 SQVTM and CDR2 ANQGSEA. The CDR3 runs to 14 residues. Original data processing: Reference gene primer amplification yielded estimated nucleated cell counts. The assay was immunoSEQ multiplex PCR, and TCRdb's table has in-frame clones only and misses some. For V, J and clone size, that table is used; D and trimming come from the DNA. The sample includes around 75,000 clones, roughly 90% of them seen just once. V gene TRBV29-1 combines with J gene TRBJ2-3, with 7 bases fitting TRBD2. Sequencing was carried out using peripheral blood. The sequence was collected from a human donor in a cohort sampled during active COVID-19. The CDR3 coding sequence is TGCAGCGTTGAGGGGGGGAGGGGCACAGATACGCAGTATTTT. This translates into CSVEGGRGTDTQYF.